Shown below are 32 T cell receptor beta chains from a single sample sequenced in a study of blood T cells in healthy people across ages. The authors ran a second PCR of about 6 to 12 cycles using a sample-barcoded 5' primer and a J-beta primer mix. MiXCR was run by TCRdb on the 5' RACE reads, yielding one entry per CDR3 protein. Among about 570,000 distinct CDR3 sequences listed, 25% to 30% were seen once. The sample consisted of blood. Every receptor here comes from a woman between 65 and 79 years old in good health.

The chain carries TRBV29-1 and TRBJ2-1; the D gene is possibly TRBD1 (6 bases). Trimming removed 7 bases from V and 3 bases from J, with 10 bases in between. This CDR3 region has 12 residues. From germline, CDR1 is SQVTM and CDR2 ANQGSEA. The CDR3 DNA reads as TGCAGCGCCGGACAGTTCTACAATGAGCAGTTCTTC. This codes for CSAGQFYNEQFF.

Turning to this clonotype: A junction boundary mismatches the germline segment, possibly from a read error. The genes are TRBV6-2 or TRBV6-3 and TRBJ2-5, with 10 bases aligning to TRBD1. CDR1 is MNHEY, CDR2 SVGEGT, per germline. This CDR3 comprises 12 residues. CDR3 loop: CASSHGQGVAFF. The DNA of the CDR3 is TGTGCCAGCAGTCACGGACAGGGGGTAGCGTTCTTC.

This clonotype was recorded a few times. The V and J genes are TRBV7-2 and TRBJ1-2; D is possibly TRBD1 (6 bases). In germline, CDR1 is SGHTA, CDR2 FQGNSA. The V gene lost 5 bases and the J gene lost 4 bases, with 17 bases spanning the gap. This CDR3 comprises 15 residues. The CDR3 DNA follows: TGTGCCAGCAGCCTGACCACAGGGAACGGCTATGGCTACACCTTC. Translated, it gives CASSLTTGNGYGYTF.

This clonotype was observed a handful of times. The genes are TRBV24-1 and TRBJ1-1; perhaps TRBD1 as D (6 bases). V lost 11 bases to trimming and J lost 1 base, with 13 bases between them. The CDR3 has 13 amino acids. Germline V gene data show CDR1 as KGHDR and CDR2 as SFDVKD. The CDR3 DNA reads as TGTGCCAGTAGGGGGGCGGAGAACACTGAAGCTTTCTTT. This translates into CASRGAENTEAFF.

DNA of the CDR3: TGCAGTGCTAGGGACAGTAACTCCTACGAGCAGTACTTC. This gives the protein CSARDSNSYEQYF. The chain couples TRBV20-1 to TRBJ2-7; possibly TRBD1 for D (6 bases). Germline V gene lookup returns CDR1 DFQATT and CDR2 SNEGSKA (reference sequence). Trimming removed 3 bases from V and 0 bases from J, with 9 bases in between. The CDR3 is 13 amino acids.

The CDR3 region has the DNA TGCGCCAGCGGCCAGGACGGAGTGACTGAAGCTTTCTTT. Residues: CASGQDGVTEAFF. The genes are TRBV5-1 and TRBJ1-1, with D uncertain. The CDR3 loop spans 13 amino acids. Germline V gives CDR1 SGHRS, CDR2 YFSETQ. Trimming took off 7 bases at V and 5 bases at J, with 15 bases between the two ends.

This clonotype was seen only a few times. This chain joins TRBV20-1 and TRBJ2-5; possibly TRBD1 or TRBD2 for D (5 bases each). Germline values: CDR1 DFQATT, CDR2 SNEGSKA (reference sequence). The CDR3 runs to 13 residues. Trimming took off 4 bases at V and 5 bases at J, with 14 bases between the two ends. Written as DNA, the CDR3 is TGCAGTGCTACTCGGGGCGGGCTTGAGACCCAGTACTTC. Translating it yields CSATRGGLETQYF.

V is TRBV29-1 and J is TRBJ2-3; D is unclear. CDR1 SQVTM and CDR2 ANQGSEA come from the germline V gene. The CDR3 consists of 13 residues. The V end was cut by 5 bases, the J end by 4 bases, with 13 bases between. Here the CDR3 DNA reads TGCAGCGTTCGCACGCCTGGCCCAGATACGCAGTATTTT. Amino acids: CSVRTPGPDTQYF.

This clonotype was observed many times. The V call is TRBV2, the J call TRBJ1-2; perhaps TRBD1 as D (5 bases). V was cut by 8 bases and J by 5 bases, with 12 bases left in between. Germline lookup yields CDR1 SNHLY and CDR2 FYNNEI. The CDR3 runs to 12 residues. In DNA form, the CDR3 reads TGTGCCAGCGGCCAGGGAGCTTATGGCTACACCTTC. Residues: CASGQGAYGYTF.

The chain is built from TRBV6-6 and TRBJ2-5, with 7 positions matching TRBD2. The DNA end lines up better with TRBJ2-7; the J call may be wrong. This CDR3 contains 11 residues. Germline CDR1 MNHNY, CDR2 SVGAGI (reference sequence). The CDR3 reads CATLRGVEQYF. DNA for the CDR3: TGTGCCACCCTCCGGGGGGTCGAGCAGTACTTC.

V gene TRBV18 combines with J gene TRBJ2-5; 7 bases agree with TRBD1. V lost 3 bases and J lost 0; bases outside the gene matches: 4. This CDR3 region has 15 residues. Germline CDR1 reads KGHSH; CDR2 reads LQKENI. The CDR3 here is CASSPLGQHQETQYF. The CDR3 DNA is TGTGCCAGCTCACCCCTGGGACAGCACCAAGAGACCCAGTACTTC.

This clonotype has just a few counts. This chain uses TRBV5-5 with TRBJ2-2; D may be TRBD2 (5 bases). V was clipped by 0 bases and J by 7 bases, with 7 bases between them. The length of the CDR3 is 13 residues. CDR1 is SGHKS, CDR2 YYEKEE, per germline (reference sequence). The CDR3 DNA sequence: TGTGCCAGCAGCTTGGTCGGAGGCGGGGAGCTGTTTTTT. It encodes CASSLVGGGELFF.

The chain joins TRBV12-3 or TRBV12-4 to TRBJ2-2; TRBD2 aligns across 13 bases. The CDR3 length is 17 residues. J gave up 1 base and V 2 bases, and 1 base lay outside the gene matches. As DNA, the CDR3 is TGTGCCAGCAGTTTAACTAGCGGGGGGGTGAACACCGGGGAGCTGTTTTTT. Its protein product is CASSLTSGGVNTGELFF.

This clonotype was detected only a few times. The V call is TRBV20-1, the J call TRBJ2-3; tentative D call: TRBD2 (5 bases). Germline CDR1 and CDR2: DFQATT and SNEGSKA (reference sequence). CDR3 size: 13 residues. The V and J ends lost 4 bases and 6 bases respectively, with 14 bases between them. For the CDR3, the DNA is TGCAGTGCTACCCGAATTGTAGCGGATACGCAGTATTTT. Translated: CSATRIVADTQYF.

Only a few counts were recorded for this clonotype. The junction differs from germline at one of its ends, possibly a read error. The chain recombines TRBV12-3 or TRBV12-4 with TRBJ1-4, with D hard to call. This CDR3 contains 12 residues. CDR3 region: CASSFIRERLFF. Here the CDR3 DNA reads TGTGCCAGCAGTTTTATAAGGGAAAGACTGTTTTTT.

For the CDR3, the DNA is TGTGCCAGCAGTAGGGGACAGGGGGCCTACGAGCAGTACTTC. Residues: CASSRGQGAYEQYF. The rearrangement joins TRBV6-5 to TRBJ2-7, with TRBD1 matching 11 bases. V lost 5 bases, J lost 2 bases, and 2 bases stayed unmatched. The CDR3 runs to 14 residues. Germline values: CDR1 MNHEY, CDR2 SVGAGI.

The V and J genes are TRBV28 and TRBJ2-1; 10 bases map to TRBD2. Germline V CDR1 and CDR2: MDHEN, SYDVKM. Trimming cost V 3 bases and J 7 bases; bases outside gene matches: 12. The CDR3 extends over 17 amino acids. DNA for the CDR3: TGTGCCAGCAGTTTTTTGGGGCCTAGCGGGAGTTGGAATGAGCAGTTCTTC. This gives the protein CASSFLGPSGSWNEQFF.

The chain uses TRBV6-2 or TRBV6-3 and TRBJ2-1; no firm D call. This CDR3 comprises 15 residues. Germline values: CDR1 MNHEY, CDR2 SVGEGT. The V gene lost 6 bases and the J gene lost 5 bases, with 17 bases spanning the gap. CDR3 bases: TGTGCCAGCAGCCCCCTAGGTGGGCTTCACAATGAGCAGTTCTTC. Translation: CASSPLGGLHNEQFF.

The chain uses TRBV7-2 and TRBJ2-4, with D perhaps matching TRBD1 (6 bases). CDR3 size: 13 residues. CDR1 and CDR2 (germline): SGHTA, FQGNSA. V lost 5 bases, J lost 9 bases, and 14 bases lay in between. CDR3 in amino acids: CASSQGLAGIQYF. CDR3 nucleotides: TGTGCCAGCAGCCAGGGGCTAGCTGGCATTCAGTACTTC.

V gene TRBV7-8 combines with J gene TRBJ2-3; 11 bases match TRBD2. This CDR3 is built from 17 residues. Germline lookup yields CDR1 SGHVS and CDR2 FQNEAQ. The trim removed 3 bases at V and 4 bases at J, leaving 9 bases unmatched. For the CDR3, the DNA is TGTGCCAGCAGCTTGAGGGCCCTAGCGGGGGGTCCAGATACGCAGTATTTT. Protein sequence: CASSLRALAGGPDTQYF.

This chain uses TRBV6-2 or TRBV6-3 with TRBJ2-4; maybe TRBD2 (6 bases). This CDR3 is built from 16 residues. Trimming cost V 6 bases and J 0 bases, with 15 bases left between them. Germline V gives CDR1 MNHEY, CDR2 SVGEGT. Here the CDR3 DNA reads TGTGCCAGCAGCACACCCCAGGGACTAGCCAAAAACATTCAGTACTTC. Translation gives CASSTPQGLAKNIQYF.

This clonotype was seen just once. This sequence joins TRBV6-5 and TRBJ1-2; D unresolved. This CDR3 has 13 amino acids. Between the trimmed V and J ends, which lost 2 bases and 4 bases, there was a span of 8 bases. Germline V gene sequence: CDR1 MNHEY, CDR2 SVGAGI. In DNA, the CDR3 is TGTGCCAGCAGTTACGACGGCAGCTATGGCTACACCTTC. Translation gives CASSYDGSYGYTF.

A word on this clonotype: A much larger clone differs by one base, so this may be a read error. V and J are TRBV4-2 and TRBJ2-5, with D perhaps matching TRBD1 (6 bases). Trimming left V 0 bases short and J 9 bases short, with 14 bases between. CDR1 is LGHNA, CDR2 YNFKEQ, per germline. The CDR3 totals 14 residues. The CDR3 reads CASSQEGDRKAQYF. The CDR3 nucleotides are TGTGCCAGCAGCCAAGAAGGAGACAGGAAGGCCCAGTACTTC.

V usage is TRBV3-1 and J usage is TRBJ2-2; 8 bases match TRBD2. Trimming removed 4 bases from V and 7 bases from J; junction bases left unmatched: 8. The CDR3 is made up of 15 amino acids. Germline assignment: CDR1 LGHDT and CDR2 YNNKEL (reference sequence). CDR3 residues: CASSLNSGVHGELFF. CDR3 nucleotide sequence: TGTGCCAGCAGCCTTAATAGCGGGGTCCACGGGGAGCTGTTTTTT.

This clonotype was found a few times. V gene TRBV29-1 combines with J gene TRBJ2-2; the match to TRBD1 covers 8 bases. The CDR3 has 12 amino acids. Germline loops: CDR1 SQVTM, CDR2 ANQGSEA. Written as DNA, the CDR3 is TGCACCGGACAGGGGAACACCGGGGAGCTGTTTTTT. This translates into CTGQGNTGELFF.

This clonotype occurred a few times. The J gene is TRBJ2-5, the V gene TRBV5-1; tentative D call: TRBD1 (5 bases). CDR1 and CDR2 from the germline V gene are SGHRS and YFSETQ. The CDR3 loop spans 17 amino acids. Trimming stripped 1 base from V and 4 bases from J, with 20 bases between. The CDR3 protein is CASSLMQGIGIGETQYF. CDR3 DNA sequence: TGCGCCAGCAGCTTGATGCAGGGTATTGGAATCGGAGAGACCCAGTACTTC.

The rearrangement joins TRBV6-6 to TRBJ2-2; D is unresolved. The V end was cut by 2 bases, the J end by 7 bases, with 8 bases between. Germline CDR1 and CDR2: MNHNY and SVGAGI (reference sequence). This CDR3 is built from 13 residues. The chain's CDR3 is CASSYRTGGELFF. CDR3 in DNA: TGTGCCAGCAGTTACCGGACCGGCGGGGAGCTGTTTTTT.

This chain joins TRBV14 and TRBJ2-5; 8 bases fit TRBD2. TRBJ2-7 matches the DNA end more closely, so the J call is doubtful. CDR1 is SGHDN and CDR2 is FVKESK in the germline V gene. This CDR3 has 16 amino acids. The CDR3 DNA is TGTGCCAGCAGCCAAGAGTCGGGGGGGCTCAGGTACGAGCAGTACTTC. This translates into CASSQESGGLRYEQYF.

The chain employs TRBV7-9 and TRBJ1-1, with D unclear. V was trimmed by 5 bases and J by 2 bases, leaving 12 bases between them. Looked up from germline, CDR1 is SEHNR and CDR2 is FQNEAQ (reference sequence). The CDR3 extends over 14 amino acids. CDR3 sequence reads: CASSGRTLNTEAFF. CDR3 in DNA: TGTGCCAGCAGCGGAAGAACCCTAAACACTGAAGCTTTCTTT.

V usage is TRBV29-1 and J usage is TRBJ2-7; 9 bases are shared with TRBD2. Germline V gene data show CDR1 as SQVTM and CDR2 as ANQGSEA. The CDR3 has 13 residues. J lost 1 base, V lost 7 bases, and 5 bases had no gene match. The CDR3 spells CSASSGRSYEQYF. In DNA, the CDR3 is TGCAGCGCTAGTAGCGGGAGATCCTACGAGCAGTACTTC.

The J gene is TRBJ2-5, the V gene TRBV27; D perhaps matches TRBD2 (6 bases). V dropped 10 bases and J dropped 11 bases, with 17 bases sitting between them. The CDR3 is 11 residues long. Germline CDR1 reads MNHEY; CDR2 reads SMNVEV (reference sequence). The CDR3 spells CATSWTGEQYF. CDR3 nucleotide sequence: TGTGCCACATCTTGGACGGGGGAGCAGTACTTC.

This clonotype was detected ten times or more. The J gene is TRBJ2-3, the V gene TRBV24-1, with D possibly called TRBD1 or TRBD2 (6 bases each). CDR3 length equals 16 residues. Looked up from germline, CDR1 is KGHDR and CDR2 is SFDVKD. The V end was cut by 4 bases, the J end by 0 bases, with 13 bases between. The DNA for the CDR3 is TGTGCCACCAGTGAATCGGGGGCAATTAGCACAGATACGCAGTATTTT. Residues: CATSESGAISTDTQYF.